This TCR beta chain comes out of a study of T cell responses to AZD1222 COVID-19 vaccine. Study conclusions and caveats: Possibly, clonal diversity was underestimated; donors were largely white British and included more females. Two doses of AZD1222 preceded a rise in Spike-specific TCR breadth and depth.

V gave up 9 bases and J gave up 0 bases; unmatched junction bases: 6. CDR1 is LNHDA and CDR2 is SQIVND in the germline V gene (reference sequence). The CDR3 length is 15 residues. Data came from immunoSEQ multiplex PCR; TCRdb stores just in-frame clones and leaves some out. Of more than 80,000 clones detected, approximately 92% appear once; the ten largest clones hold about 2.5%. To note about this clone: Its antigen is not known.

The specimen was peripheral blood, collected 28 days after the second AZD1222 dose. This TCR was sampled from an adult who received the AZD1222 COVID-19 vaccine. The chain links TRBV19 to TRBJ1-5; 9 bases align to TRBD1. CDR3 loop: CASGQGSISNQPQHF. The CDR3 DNA is TGTGCCAGCGGACAGGGGTCGATTAGCAATCAGCCCCAGCATTTT. Drawing the rest from reference TRBV19 and TRBJ1-5, the complete variable domain is DGGITQSPKYLFRKEGQNVTLSCEQNLNHDAMYWYRQDPGQGLRLIYYSQIVNDFQKGDIAEGYSVSREKKESFPLTVTSAQKNPTAFYLCASGQGSISNQPQHFGDGTRLSIL.